This T cell receptor (beta chain) was identified during a study of CXCR3-negative and CXCR3-positive naive CD8 T cells. Study summary: Summed over all libraries, TRB reads came to around 140 million, with about 1.5 +/- 0.3 million per library.

Study results and caveats: CXCR3-negative naive cells had less hydrophobic TRB CDR3s than did CXCR3-positive naive cells. Each naive subset displayed comparably high diversity, whereas memory CD8+ cells displayed much lower diversity.

Per the germline V gene, CDR1 is SGHNT and CDR2 is YYREEE (reference sequence). This CDR3 comprises 14 residues. By phenotype, naive CD8+ T cells were CD45RO-CCR7+CD27+CD95-. On this clonotype: As yet, its antigen is unknown.

With UMI labels, 5' RACE was used to prepare the TRB cDNA libraries. TCRdb re-called the 5' RACE reads; one entry per CDR3 protein, DNA not given. The sample totals roughly 120,000 distinct CDR3 sequences. Sequencing input: naive CXCR3+ CD8+ T cells from blood. The sample's subset: CD45RO-CCR7+CD27+CD95- naive CD8+ T cells expressing CXCR3 (TNR3+). The chain has TRBV5-4 and TRBJ1-1. The receptor comes from a human donor in good health. Some clones in this sample may be carry-over from other donors' samples. The CDR3 is CASSFNGQVDEAFF.